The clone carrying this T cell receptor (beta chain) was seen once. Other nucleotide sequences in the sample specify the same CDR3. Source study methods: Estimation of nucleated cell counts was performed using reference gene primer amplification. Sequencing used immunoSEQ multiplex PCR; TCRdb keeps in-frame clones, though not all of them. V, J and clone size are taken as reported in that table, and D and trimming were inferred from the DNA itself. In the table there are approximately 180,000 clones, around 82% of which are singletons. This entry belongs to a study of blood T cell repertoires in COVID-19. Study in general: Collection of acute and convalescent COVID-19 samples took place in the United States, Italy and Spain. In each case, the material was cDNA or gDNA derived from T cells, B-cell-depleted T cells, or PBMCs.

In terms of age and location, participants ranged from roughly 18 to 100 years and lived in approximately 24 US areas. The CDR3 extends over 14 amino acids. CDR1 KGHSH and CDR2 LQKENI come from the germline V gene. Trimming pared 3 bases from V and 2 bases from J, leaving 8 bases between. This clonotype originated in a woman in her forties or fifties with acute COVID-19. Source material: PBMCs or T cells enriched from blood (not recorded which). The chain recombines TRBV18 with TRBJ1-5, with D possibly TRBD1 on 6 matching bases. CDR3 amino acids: CASSPSGGNQPQHF. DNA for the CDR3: TGTGCCAGCTCACCGTCAGGGGGCAATCAGCCCCAGCATTTT.